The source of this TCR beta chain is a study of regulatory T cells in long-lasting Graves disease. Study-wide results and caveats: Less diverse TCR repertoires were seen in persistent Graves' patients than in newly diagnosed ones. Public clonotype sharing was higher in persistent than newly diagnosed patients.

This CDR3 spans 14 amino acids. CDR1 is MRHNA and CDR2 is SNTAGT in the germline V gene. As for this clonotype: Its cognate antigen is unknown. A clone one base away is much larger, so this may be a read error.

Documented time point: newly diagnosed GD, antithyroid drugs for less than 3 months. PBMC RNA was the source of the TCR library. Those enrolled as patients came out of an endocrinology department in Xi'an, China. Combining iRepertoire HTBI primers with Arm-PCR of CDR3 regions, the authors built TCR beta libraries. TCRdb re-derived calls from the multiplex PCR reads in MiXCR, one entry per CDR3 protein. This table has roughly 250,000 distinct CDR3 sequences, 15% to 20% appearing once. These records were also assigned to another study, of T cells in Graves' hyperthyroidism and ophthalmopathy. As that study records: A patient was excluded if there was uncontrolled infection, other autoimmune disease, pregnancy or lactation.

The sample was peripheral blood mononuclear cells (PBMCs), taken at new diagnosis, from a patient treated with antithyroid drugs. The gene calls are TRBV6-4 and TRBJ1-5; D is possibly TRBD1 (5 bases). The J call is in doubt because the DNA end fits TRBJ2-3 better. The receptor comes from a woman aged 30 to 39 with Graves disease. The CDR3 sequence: CASSFRQSNQPQYF. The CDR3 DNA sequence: TGTGCCAGCAGTTTTCGACAGTCTAATCAGCCCCAGTATTTT.